The 3 T cell receptor beta chains presented below share a single source sample, sequenced in a study of blood T cell repertoires in COVID-19. Method: immunoSEQ multiplex PCR; TCRdb's copy keeps in-frame clones and lacks some. Here the sample spans 35,000 to 50,000 clones, 85% being singletons. The sequencing input was peripheral blood. The receptors come from a man in his 60s with acute or convalescent COVID-19.

V and J are TRBV11-2 and TRBJ2-5; 8 nucleotides agree with TRBD1. From germline, CDR1 is SGHAT and CDR2 FQNNGV. The CDR3 sequence is 14 residues long. The V gene end was trimmed by 6 bases and the J gene end by 5 bases; junction bases not matched to a gene: 8. As DNA, the CDR3 is TGTGCCAGCAGGACGGACAGGGTCGATGAGACCCAGTACTTC. The encoded protein is CASRTDRVDETQYF.

The chain links TRBV5-6 to TRBJ1-2, with 7 bases lining up with TRBD1. J gave up 4 bases and V 4 bases, and 10 bases lay outside the gene matches. CDR3 length equals 15 residues. CDR1 is SGHDT and CDR2 is YYEEEE in the germline V gene. The CDR3 DNA sequence: TGTGCCAGCAGCGCCCTCAAACAGGGGCGCTATGGCTACACCTTC. Translation: CASSALKQGRYGYTF.

The gene calls are TRBV3-1 (or the pseudogene TRBV3-2) and TRBJ2-5; 16 positions agree with TRBD2. The CDR3 runs 18 residues. CDR1 is LGHDT, CDR2 YNNKEL, per germline (reference sequence). V lost 3 bases, J lost 2 bases, and 6 bases stayed unmatched. The CDR3 DNA is TGTGCCAGCAGCCACCTGGGACTAGCGGGGGGGCGACAAGAGACCCAGTACTTC. Encoded protein: CASSHLGLAGGRQETQYF.